The clone carrying this T cell receptor beta chain appeared many times. Its antigen is not known. CD8+CD57+ cell expansion had been shown by flow cytometry in patients chosen for sequencing. This entry is derived from a study of CD8+CD57+ T cells in acquired aplastic anemia. The CDR3 sequence is 13 residues long. Trimming removed 4 bases from V and 2 bases from J, with 6 bases in between. Per germline, CDR1 LNHDA and CDR2 SQIVND (reference sequence). Study-wide results and limits: Found in both controls and patients were twenty-nine CD8+ CDR3 sequences. Patient and control CD8+ Simpson's diversity was not significantly different.

TCR beta VDJ and CDR3 profiling used genomic DNA as template. Each CDR3 protein gets one entry after TCRdb re-called the reads with MiXCR. The data hold around 430,000 distinct CDR3 sequences, with less than 35% observed a single time. The chain couples TRBV19 to TRBJ1-3; no clear D. The sequencing input was sorted CD4+, CD8+, or CD8+CD57+ T cells (not recorded which) from PBMCs. This TCR derives from a human donor with aplastic anemia. The CDR3 spells CASSTGTGNTIYF. For the CDR3, the DNA is TGTGCCAGTAGTACGGGGACTGGAAACACCATATATTTT.